This T cell receptor (beta chain) was sequenced for a study of T cell repertoires in cytomegalovirus infection. Using its own MiXCR run on the reads, TCRdb lists one record per CDR3 protein. Of roughly 800,000 distinct CDR3 sequences listed, almost 30% are singletons. Of note for this clonotype: What it recognizes is unknown.

The clonotype was recovered from a human donor in good health (CMV status not recorded). Some clones in this sample may be carry-over from other donors' samples. The sequencing here drew on cultured CD8+ T cells from PBMCs, taken from culture after CMV antigen stimulation.

The CDR3 nucleotides are TGTGCCATCAGTGAGTCCTCTCTCGGGACAGGGGATGAGCAGTTCTTC. Its translation is CAISESSLGTGDEQFF. The chain uses TRBV10-3 and TRBJ2-1, with 10 bases identical to TRBD1. In germline, CDR1 is ENHRY, CDR2 SYGVKD. Trimming removed 0 bases from V and 8 bases from J; junction bases left unmatched: 7. CDR3 length equals 16 residues.